Detailed here is one TCR beta chain. Its antigen is unknown. The source of the sample is a study of post-analysis software for immune sequencing data. The ends were cut back, 4 bases at V and 0 bases at J, with 17 bases in the middle. The germline V gene has CDR1 SGHRS and CDR2 YFSETQ. CDR3 length: 18 amino acids. Unique-molecular-identifier-tagged TCR beta cDNA libraries were used. TCRdb fed the PCR reads into MiXCR, producing one record per CDR3 protein. The profile shows roughly 670,000 distinct CDR3 sequences, 59% of them singletons. Study results and caveats: Patients with multiple sclerosis recorded significantly lower normalized Chao1 diversity than controls, the study found. In patients, 4 to 6 TRBV segments were more frequent than in controls, with TRBV5-6, TRBV5-1 and TRBV20-1 among them.

The chain couples TRBV5-1 to TRBJ2-6, with a tentative D call TRBD2 (7 bases). The receptor was isolated from a girl aged 2 to 10 with multiple sclerosis. The sample was blood. The CDR3: CASSEGGSVPSGANVLTF. CDR3 in DNA: TGCGCCAGCAGCGAGGGGGGGTCAGTCCCCTCTGGGGCCAACGTCCTGACTTTC.